This T cell receptor beta chain was sequenced in a study of siplizumab effects on memory and regulatory T cells. Profiled with immunoSEQ multiplex PCR; TCRdb holds only in-frame clones, not every one. The table records about 10,000 clones, roughly 40% of them present only once. This clone appeared a few times. Its cognate antigen is unknown. Responder and stimulator cells in the mixed lymphocyte reaction were cultured together for more than five days at 37°C. The CDR3 spans 16 residues. Trimming removed 3 bases at V and 1 base at J, with 15 bases between. Germline loops: CDR1 SGDLS, CDR2 YYNGEE. The receptor's source is a human donor in good health; the cells came from an allogeneic mixed lymphocyte reaction. Input material: CFSE-low (dividing) CD4+ T cells sorted from an allogeneic mixed lymphocyte reaction. The rearrangement joins TRBV9 to TRBJ2-3; D is tentatively TRBD1 or TRBD2 (5 bases each). CDR3 coding DNA: TGTGCCAGCAGCGAGGGGCTGGGAGCGGGCACAGATACGCAGTATTTT. Translated: CASSEGLGAGTDTQYF.